This T cell receptor (beta chain) was recorded in a study of cytomegalovirus exposure and HLA in healthy donors (TCRdb year 2017). With respect to the entire study: An earlier analysis of several hundred of the donors reported about 250 Gb of sequence data and 117 million unique TCR beta sequences from some 180 million T cells. Roughly 300 gigabases of sequencing data and roughly 90 million unique TCR sequences were included in an early release covering about 700 HLA-typed donors. Of the 398 genotyped donors, over 65% fell in the genetic ancestry cluster associated with self-reported Caucasian donors. The study aimed to test whether signatures of past pathogen exposure could be identified by cataloging public T cell receptors. The study profiled the T cell repertoires of hundreds of subjects by immunosequencing and related them to cytomegalovirus serostatus. Along with the roughly 700-subject first cohort, a separate validation cohort of over a hundred different subjects was used. High-throughput TCR immunosequencing, statistical association of individual TCRs with disease status, and machine learning were combined to predict cytomegalovirus infection status. To study patterns of TCR occurrence, a later analysis re-analyzed previously published TCR beta repertoires from around 660 donors and added high-resolution HLA genotyping. Rather than using new phenotypic data, the later analysis identified candidate immune exposures from TCR beta sequences and from how often those sequences occurred across donors. To decide whether each TCR beta V gene segment behaved as functional or pseudogenic, an earlier analysis of several hundred of the donors relied on high-throughput TCR beta sequencing. Donor age, sex, ethnicity and CMV serostatus were collected together with the repertoire data. A later genetic analysis used genome-wide SNP genotypes for about three fifths of the 666 donors, treating that subset as a discovery cohort. Every repertoire in the discovery cohort had been generated on one and the same sequencing platform. HLA typing covered class I and class II loci at four-digit resolution. Typing coverage differed by locus: A, B, C, DRB1 and DQB1 were typed in about 620-640 donors, DQA1 in roughly 500, DPA1 in 600 to 610, and DPB1 in just under 490. Roughly five DR-DQ haplotypes were treated as single units for association and clustering because of strong linkage in the cohort. Among some 400 genotyped donors of the cohort, an average of around 250,000 unique TCR beta nucleotide sequences was sequenced per donor, of which approximately 18% were non-productive.

The cohort consisted of 600 to 700 healthy bone marrow donors. Cohort members were all nominally healthy when sampled, although unrecorded immune exposures were likely present. The donor tested CMV seronegative, placing the donor among the 350 or so seronegative members of the cohort. Every donor gave a peripheral blood sample, and the peripheral blood mononuclear cells from that sample were used for TCR beta sequencing. Genomic DNA was extracted from the blood cell samples with the Qiagen DNeasy Blood Extraction Kit. As concerns this clone: Its antigen has not been determined. Base qualities are missing; no much larger clone stands one base away.

The library was produced with the immunoSEQ multiplex PCR assay. For the multiplex PCR, a mixture combining 60 forward primers for TCR Vbeta segments and 13 reverse primers for TCR Jbeta segments was used. Amplification of the CDR3 region of rearranged TCR beta genes was performed with a multiplex PCR assay on genomic DNA. The Illumina HiSeq System was used to sequence the amplified TCR beta libraries as 87-base-pair reads. As for the authors' bioinformatics: Across the roughly 700 repertoires, a later analysis counted 75 million to 90 million unique TCR beta chains, 9 million to 14 million of which were shared by at least two donors. Raw reads were error-corrected and collapsed into unique sequences with a nearest-neighbor algorithm that merged closely related sequences to remove PCR and sequencing errors. CDR3 sequences were aligned to IMGT reference sequences to assign V, D and J gene segments. For a sequence to be retained, a match of at least six nucleotides to both a V gene segment and a J gene segment was required. A rearrangement counted as productive if the CDR3 had no stop codons and remained in frame with V and J, and every other rearrangement counted as non-productive. CDR3 was defined according to IMGT convention as the region running from the second conserved V-encoded cysteine to the conserved J-encoded phenylalanine. Sequences without an unambiguous match to a single V gene segment were excluded from the earlier analysis of several hundred of the donors. In an earlier analysis of several hundred of the donors, V segments were called functional above 56.7% productive rearrangements and were called segregating when the between-donor standard deviation exceeded 5%. A statistical classification framework was developed to diagnose cytomegalovirus status using the catalog of TCR beta chain sequences. A later analysis assigned V and J genes by comparing TCR nucleotide sequences with IMGT/GENE-DB human TR gene sequences. A later analysis assigned CDR3 sequences and most-parsimonious VDJ recombination scenarios with the TCRdist pipeline. In a later analysis, each TCR beta chain was defined by its CDR3 amino acid sequence together with its V-gene family, and reads without a unique V-gene family were excluded. A later analysis removed 550 to 650 highly shared, low-generation-probability nucleotide sequences to deal with suspected cross-contamination and a sequencing artifact. In a later analysis, a clonal expansion index was calculated for each public chain from normalized within-repertoire ranks of inferred template counts. In a later analysis, generation probabilities were computed with a VDJ recombination model fitted to out-of-frame rearrangements, and the resulting probabilities were checked against IGoR. In a later analysis, TCR-TCR, TCR-HLA and TCR-CMV co-occurrence was scored with hypergeometric tests, and a repertoire-size bias correction was applied to TCR pairs. To estimate false discovery rates, a later analysis permuted the HLA or CMV assignments 20 times. In a later analysis, co-occurring TCRs were grouped using DBSCAN, and TCRdist sequence similarity was added for clustering within HLA-allele-positive subsets. Co-occurrence clustering excluded repertoires with fewer than 30,000 or more than 120,000 public chains, plus five with anomalous nucleotide sharing. TCRdb took this table from immuneACCESS and kept in-frame rearrangements with V and J called. Such tables lack part of the clones; where checked against another copy, unresolved V genes explain under half of the gap, and the rest is unexplained. V, J and clone size are taken as reported in that table, and D and trimming were inferred from the DNA itself. Here the sample has roughly 43,000 clones; about 72% occur a single time. The ten most abundant clones make up 1.4% of the sample.

CDR1 and CDR2, looked up from the germline V gene (reference sequence), are SGHNT and YYREEE. Spanning cysteine to phenylalanine, the CDR3 consists of 16 amino acids. Only CDR3 DNA is held: 48 bases, read in frame from base 1. Trimming leaves V shorter by 1 base and J shorter by 6 bases, with the junction holding 7 bases beyond the gene matches. The investigation overall reported the following: In a later analysis, the rate of TCR association differed among HLA loci, with DRB1 alleles having the most associated TCRs and HLA-C alleles having the fewest. Correlated functional status among segregating V segments might reflect linkage disequilibrium, but an unknown experimental factor could not be ruled out. In a later analysis, several top co-occurrence clusters were reported to appear linked to parvovirus B19, influenza, CMV and Epstein-Barr virus. The classifier was reported to diagnose cytomegalovirus status with high specificity and sensitivity in both the original and validation cohorts. Three of the identified cytomegalovirus-associated TCR beta chains were confirmed in vitro to be specific for cytomegalovirus antigens. The cohort was sequenced for TCR beta chains only, and without alpha or paired-chain data the features that could be detected were limited. A further reported finding was that TCR beta sequences accurately predicted the HLA-A and HLA-B alleles for most subjects in the first cohort. In a later analysis, about 17,000 TCR beta sequences were associated with specific HLA alleles at a false discovery rate of 0.05. The sequencing pipeline was judged likely to have produced a cluster of highly shared sequence variants as a technical artifact. A total of fewer than 200 TCR beta chains were listed by the study as associated with cytomegalovirus. In a later genetic analysis, fewer N-insertions in productive TCRs were reported among donors in an Asian-associated ancestry cluster than the roughly 700-donor mean. Because HLA typing was missing for some donors at each locus, association tests included only the typed subset. The authors suggested that the approach could potentially be generalized to other disease states and immunological phenotypes. Some IMGT-functional V segments, including TRBV6-2 and TRBV6-3, could not be distinguished by the 87-base-pair reads and were therefore excluded. When HLA alleles, especially DR and DQ, strongly co-occurred, TCR associations were difficult to assign to individual alleles. A later analysis found that HLA-associated TCR beta chains were more clonally expanded and had lower generation probabilities than equally common non-associated chains. Most CMV-associated TCR beta chains appeared to be HLA-restricted in a later analysis, and the HLA associations seemed to be driven largely by CMV exposure. V-gene and J-gene trimming of TCR beta chains was associated with a missense DCLRE1C variant in a later genetic analysis, and the association was replicated in an independent cohort. The presence/absence analyses assumed that sequencing depth was roughly uniform across donors, and that assumption may not be true. The only immune exposure information available for the cohort was CMV serostatus. Across donors, most TCR sequences were observed very rarely, whereas some public TCRs were present in many individuals. In an earlier analysis of some 640 of the donors, most TCR beta V segments were observed in productive rearrangements about 87% or about 30% of the time, broadly matching IMGT annotations. Because counts were too low, fewer than 20 rarely observed V segments, including chromosome 9 orphons, were excluded from the earlier analysis of 587 of the donors.

The chain is made from TRBV5-4 and TRBJ2-5, with 12 middle bases fitting TRBD2. The sequenced material came from PBMCs. The TCR comes from a man aged 30 to 45 in good health and CMV-seronegative. The sequenced DNA is TGTGCCAGCAGCTTGAAGACTAGCGGGAGTCCAAAGACCCAGTACTTC. Its product reads: CASSLKTSGSPKTQYF.